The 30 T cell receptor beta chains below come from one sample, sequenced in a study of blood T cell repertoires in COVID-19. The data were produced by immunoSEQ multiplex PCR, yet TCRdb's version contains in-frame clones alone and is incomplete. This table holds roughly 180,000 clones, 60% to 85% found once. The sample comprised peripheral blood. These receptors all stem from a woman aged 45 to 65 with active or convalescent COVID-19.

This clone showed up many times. CDR3 protein: CASQAKVHEQYF. Here the CDR3 DNA reads TGTGCCAGCCAGGCAAAGGTCCACGAGCAGTACTTC. The chain joins TRBV19 to TRBJ2-7, with D uncertain. Germline CDR1 reads LNHDA; CDR2 reads SQIVND (reference sequence). Deletions cut 9 bases from V and 5 bases from J, with 14 bases between. The CDR3 length is 12 residues.

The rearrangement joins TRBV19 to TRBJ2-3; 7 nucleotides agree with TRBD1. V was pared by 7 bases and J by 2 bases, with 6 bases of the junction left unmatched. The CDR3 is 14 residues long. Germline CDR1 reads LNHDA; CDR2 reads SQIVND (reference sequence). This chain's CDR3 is CASKKGAITDTQYF. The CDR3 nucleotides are TGTGCCAGTAAGAAGGGGGCCATCACAGATACGCAGTATTTT.

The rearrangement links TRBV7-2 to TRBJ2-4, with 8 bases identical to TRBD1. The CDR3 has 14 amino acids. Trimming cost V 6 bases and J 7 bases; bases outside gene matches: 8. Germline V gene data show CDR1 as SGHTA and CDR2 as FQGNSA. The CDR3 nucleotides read TGTGCCAGCAGTTCCTCGGACAGGGCTAACATTCAGTACTTC. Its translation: CASSSSDRANIQYF.

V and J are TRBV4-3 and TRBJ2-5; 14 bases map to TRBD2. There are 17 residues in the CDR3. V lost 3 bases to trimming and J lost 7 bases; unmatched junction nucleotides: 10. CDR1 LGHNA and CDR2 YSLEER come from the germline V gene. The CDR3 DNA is TGCGCCAGCAGCCAGGCGACTAGCGGGGGGGCCGGGGTGACCCAGTACTTC. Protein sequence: CASSQATSGGAGVTQYF.

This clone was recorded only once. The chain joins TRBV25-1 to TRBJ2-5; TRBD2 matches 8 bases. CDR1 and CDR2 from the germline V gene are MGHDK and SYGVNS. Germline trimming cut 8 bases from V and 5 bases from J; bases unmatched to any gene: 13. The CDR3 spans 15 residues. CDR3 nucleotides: TGTGCCAGCTCCACTCGACTAGCGAGGCAGGAGACCCAGTACTTC. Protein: CASSTRLARQETQYF.

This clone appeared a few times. The CDR3 protein is CASSFGGSGNTIYF. The CDR3 DNA follows: TGTGCCAGCAGCTTCGGGGGTTCTGGAAACACCATATATTTT. The chain combines TRBV7-6 with TRBJ1-3, with D possibly TRBD1 on 5 matching bases. This CDR3 spans 14 amino acids. Germline V CDR1 and CDR2: SGHVS, FNYEAQ. Trimming pared 3 bases from V and 1 base from J, leaving 7 bases between.

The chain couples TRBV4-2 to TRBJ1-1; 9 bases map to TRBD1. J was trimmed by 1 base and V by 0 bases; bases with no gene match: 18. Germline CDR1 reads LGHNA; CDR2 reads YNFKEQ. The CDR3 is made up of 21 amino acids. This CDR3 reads CASSQEPVQGASQLGNTEAFF. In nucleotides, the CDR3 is TGTGCCAGCAGCCAAGAACCGGTACAGGGGGCATCTCAGCTTGGGAACACTGAAGCTTTCTTT.

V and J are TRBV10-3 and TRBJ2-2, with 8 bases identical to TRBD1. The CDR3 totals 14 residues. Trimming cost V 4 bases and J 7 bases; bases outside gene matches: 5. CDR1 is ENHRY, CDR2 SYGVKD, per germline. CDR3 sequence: CAISARGQGGELFF. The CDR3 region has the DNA TGTGCCATCAGTGCCAGGGGGCAGGGCGGGGAGCTGTTTTTT.

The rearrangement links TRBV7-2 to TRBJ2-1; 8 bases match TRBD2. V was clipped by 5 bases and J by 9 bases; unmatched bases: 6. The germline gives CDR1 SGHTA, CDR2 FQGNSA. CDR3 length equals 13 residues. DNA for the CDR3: TGTGCCAGCAGCGCCGGACTAGCTGGTGAGCAGTTCTTC. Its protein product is CASSAGLAGEQFF.

In DNA form, the CDR3 reads TGTGCCAGCAGCTCCCGATCCAGAAACCCGGGGAGGGAGCAGTTCTTC. Its translation: CASSSRSRNPGREQFF. The chain recombines TRBV7-2 with TRBJ2-1; weak D call: TRBD2 (6 bases). The V end was cut by 4 bases, the J end by 10 bases, with 23 bases between. Germline V lookup: CDR1 SGHTA, CDR2 FQGNSA. The CDR3 consists of 16 residues.

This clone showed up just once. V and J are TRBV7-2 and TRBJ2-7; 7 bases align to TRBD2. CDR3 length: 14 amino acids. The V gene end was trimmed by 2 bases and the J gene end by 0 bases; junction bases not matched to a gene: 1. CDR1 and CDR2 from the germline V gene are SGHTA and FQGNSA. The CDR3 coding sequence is TGTGCCAGCAGCTTAACGGGGGGCTCCTACGAGCAGTACTTC. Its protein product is CASSLTGGSYEQYF.

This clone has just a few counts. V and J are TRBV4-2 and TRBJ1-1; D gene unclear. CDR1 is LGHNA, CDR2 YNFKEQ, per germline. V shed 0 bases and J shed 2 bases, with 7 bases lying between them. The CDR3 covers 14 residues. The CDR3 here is CASSQDKSNTEAFF. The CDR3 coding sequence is TGTGCCAGCAGCCAAGATAAGAGTAACACTGAAGCTTTCTTT.

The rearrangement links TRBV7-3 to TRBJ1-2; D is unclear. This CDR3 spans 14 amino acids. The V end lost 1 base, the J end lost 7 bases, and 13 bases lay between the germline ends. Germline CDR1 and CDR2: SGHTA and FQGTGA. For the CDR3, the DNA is TGTGCCAGCAGCTTAAACGCCGCGGGAGGTGGCTACACCTTC. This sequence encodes CASSLNAAGGGYTF.

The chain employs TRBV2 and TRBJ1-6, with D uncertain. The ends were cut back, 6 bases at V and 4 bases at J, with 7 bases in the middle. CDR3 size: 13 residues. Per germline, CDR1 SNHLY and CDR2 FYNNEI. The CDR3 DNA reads TGTGCCAGCAGGGAGGAGTATAATTCACCCCTCCACTTT. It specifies CASREEYNSPLHF.

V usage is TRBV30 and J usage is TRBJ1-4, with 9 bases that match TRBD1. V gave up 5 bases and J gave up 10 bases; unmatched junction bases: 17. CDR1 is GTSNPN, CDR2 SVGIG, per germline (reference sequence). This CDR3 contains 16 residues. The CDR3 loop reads CAWGTGSWERHGKLFF. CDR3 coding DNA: TGTGCCTGGGGGACAGGGAGTTGGGAGCGCCATGGAAAACTGTTTTTT.

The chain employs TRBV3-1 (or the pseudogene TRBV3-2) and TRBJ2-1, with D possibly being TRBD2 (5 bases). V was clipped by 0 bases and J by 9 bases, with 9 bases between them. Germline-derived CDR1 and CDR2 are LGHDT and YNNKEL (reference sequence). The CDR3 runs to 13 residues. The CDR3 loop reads CASSQDTGIEQFF. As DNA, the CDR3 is TGTGCCAGCAGCCAAGATACGGGGATTGAGCAGTTCTTC.

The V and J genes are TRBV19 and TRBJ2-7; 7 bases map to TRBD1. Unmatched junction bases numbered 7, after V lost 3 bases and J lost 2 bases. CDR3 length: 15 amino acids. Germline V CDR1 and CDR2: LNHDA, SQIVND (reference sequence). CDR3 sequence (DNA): TGTGCCAGTAGTATTCAAGGGGGCGAAACCTACGAGCAGTACTTC. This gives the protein CASSIQGGETYEQYF.

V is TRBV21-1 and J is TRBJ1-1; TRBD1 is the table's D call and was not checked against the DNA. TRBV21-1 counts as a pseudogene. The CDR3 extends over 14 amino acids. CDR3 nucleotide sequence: TGTGCCAGCAGCCCACGCGTCAGGGTGACTGAAGCTTTCTTT. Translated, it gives CASSPRVRVTEAFF.

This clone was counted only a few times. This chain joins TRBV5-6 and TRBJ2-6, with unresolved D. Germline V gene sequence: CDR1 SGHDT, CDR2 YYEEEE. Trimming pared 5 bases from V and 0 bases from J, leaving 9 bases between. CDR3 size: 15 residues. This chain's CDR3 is CASSSVPSGANVLTF. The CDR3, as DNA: TGTGCCAGCAGTTCCGTCCCCTCTGGGGCCAACGTCCTGACTTTC.

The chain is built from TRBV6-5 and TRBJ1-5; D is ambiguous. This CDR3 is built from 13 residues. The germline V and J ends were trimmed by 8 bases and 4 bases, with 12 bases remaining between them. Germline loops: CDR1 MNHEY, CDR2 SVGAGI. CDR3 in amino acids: CASGWERNQPQHF. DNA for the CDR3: TGTGCCAGCGGTTGGGAGAGAAATCAGCCCCAGCATTTT.

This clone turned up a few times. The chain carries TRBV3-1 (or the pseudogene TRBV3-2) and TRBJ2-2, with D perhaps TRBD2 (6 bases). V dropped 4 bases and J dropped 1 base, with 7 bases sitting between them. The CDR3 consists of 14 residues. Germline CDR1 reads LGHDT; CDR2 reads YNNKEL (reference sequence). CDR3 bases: TGTGCCAGCAGCCGGGGACTGAACACCGGGGAGCTGTTTTTT. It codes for CASSRGLNTGELFF.

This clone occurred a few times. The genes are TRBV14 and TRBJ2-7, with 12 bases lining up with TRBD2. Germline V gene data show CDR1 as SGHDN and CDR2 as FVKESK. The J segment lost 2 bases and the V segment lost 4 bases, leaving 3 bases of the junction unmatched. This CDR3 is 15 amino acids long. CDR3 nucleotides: TGTGCCAGCAGCCTCCTAGCGGGGGGGACCTACGAGCAGTACTTC. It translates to CASSLLAGGTYEQYF.

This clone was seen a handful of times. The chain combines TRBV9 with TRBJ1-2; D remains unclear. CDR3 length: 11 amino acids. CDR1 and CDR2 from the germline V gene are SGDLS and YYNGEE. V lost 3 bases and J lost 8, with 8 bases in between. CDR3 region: CASSDGIGYTF. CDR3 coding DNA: TGTGCCAGCAGCGACGGTATCGGCTACACCTTC. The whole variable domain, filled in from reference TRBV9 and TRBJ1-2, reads DSGVTQTPKHLITATGQRVTLRCSPRSGDLSVYWYQQSLDQGLQFLIQYYNGEERAKGNILERFSAQQFPDLHSELNLSSLELGDSALYFCASSDGIGYTFGSGTRLTVV.

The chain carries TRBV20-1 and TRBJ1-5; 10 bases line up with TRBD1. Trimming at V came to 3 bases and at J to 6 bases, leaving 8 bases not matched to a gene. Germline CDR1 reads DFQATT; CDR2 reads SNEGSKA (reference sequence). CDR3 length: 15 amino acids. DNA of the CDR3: TGCAGTGCTAGTCGCGGGACAGGGGCGGGTCAGCCCCAGCATTTT. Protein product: CSASRGTGAGQPQHF.

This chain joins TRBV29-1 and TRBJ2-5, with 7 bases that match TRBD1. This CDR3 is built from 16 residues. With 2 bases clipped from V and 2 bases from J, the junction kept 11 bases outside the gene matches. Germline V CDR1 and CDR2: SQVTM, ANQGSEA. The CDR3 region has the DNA TGCAGCGTTGAATGGCCGCCAGGGGGACGGCAAGAGACCCAGTACTTC. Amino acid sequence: CSVEWPPGGRQETQYF.

The chain's CDR3 is CASSKGTVSNQPQHF. The CDR3 DNA is TGTGCCAGCAGCAAAGGGACAGTTAGCAATCAGCCCCAGCATTTT. The chain is built from TRBV6-2 or TRBV6-3 and TRBJ1-5, with 7 bases that match TRBD1. The germline gives CDR1 MNHEY, CDR2 SVGEGT. J was trimmed by 0 bases and V by 6 bases; bases with no gene match: 5. The CDR3 length is 15 residues.

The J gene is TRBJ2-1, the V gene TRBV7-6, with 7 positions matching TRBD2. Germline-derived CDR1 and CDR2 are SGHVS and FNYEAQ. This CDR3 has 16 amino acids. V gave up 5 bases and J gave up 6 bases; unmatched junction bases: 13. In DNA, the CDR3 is TGTGCCAGCAGCCCCTCATCTAGCGGAAGATCCAATGAGCAGTTCTTC. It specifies CASSPSSSGRSNEQFF. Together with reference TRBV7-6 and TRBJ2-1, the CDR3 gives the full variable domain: GAGVSQSPRYKVTKRGQDVALRCDPISGHVSLYWYRQALGQGPEFLTYFNYEAQQDKSGLPNDRFSAERPEGSISTLTIQRTEQRDSAMYRCASSPSSSGRSNEQFFGPGTRLTVL.

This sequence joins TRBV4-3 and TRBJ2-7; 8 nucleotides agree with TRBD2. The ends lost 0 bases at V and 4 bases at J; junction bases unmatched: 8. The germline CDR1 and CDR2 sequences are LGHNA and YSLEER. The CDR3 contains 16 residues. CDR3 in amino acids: CASSQETGGGPYEQYF. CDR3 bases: TGCGCCAGCAGCCAAGAAACGGGCGGGGGGCCTTACGAGCAGTACTTC.

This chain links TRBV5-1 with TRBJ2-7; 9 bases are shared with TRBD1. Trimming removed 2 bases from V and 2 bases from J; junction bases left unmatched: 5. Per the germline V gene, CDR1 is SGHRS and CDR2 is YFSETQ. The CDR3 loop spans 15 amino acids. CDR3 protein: CASSLPGQGPYEQYF. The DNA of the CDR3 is TGCGCCAGCAGCTTACCCGGACAGGGGCCCTACGAGCAGTACTTC.

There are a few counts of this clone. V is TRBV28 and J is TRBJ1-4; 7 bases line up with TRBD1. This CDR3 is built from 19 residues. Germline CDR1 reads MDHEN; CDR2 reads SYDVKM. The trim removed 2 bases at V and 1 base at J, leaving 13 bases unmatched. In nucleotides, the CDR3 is TGTGCCAGCAGTTTACCCCCCCTCTGGACAGGCCGAACTAATGAAAAACTGTTTTTT. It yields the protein CASSLPPLWTGRTNEKLFF. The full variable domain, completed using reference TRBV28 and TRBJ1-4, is DVKVTQSSRYLVKRTGEKVFLECVQDMDHENMFWYRQDPGLGLRLIYFSYDVKMKEKGDIPEGYSVSREKKERFSLILESASTNQTSMYLCASSLPPLWTGRTNEKLFFGSGTQLSVL.